Described below is a single TCR beta chain sequence and its context. Antigen specificity is unknown. The germline V gene has CDR1 MNHEY and CDR2 SMNVEV (reference sequence). The CDR3 is 15 residues long. The V end lost 8 bases, the J end lost 0 bases, and 16 bases lay between the germline ends. The data stem from a study of cytomegalovirus exposure and HLA in healthy donors. The study, taken as a whole, reports: A likely sequencing artifact accounted for one observed cluster of highly shared sequence variants. The study flagged approximately 180 TCR beta chains as cytomegalovirus-associated. In a later analysis, TCR beta V- and J-gene trimming was associated with a missense DCLRE1C variant.

The PCR employed 60 Vbeta primers together with 13 Jbeta primers. Per the original methods: It was a later analysis that counted about 80 million unique TCR beta chains, of which roughly 10 million were shared. Profiling relied on immunoSEQ multiplex PCR, and the TCRdb table lists in-frame clones only, not all of them. For V, J and clone size, that table is used; D and trimming come from the DNA. The table includes just over 65,000 clones, approximately 78% detected once. Sequencing was performed on PBMCs. The chain uses TRBV27 and TRBJ1-1; D is undetermined. This TCR was recovered from a human donor in good health. The CDR3 loop is CASLPGGNMNTEAFF. The DNA for the CDR3 is TGTGCCAGCCTACCCGGCGGGAACATGAACACTGAAGCTTTCTTT.